The 23 T cell receptor beta chains given below trace back to one sample, sequenced in a study of T-cell memory formation after mild COVID-19. TCRdb fed the 5' RACE reads into MiXCR, producing one record per CDR3 protein. The table lists hundreds of thousands of distinct CDR3 sequences, approximately 27% of them singletons. The sample taken for sequencing was PBMCs or a T cell subset sorted from them (not recorded which). The origin of the receptors is an adult woman who had mild COVID-19 (a few samples of this study predate the infection). Cell type and time point are not known.

The chain links TRBV5-1 to TRBJ2-3; no firm D call. The CDR3 is made up of 15 amino acids. Germline V gives CDR1 SGHRS, CDR2 YFSETQ. V was shortened by 3 bases and J by 2 bases, with 13 bases between the two germline ends. The CDR3, as DNA: TGCGCCAGCAGCTCCCTGGACGGTTTCACAGATACGCAGTATTTT. It codes for CASSSLDGFTDTQYF.

This clonotype showed up just a few times. The chain joins TRBV5-1 to TRBJ2-5; D remains ambiguous. This CDR3 spans 13 amino acids. V lost 1 base to trimming and J lost 4 bases, with 8 bases between them. The germline V gene encodes CDR1 SGHRS and CDR2 YFSETQ. The DNA of the CDR3 is TGCGCCAGCAGCTTGCCAGGTGGAGAGACCCAGTACTTC. It encodes CASSLPGGETQYF.

The V call is TRBV18, the J call TRBJ2-1, with D perhaps given as TRBD1 or TRBD2 (5 bases each). V was cut by 1 base and J by 5 bases, with 12 bases left in between. This CDR3 has 15 amino acids. Per germline, CDR1 KGHSH and CDR2 LQKENI. The CDR3 region is CASSPLGDGNNEQFF. The CDR3 bases are TGTGCCAGCTCACCACTGGGGGACGGCAACAATGAGCAGTTCTTC.

This clonotype was observed a few times. The rearrangement links TRBV20-1 to TRBJ2-5; D is possibly TRBD2 (7 bases). Per the germline V gene, CDR1 is DFQATT and CDR2 is SNEGSKA (reference sequence). V dropped 3 bases and J dropped 5 bases, with 22 bases sitting between them. The CDR3 has 16 residues. The CDR3 reads CSASVHGGAITETQYF. CDR3 bases: TGCAGTGCTAGTGTTCATGGGGGGGCGATAACTGAGACCCAGTACTTC.

This clonotype was seen at least ten times. The CDR3 region has the DNA TGTGCCAGCAGCTTGCAGGGCCCCTACGAGCAGTACTTC. Protein sequence: CASSLQGPYEQYF. The V call is TRBV7-9, the J call TRBJ2-7; D is possibly TRBD1 (5 bases). The germline V gene has CDR1 SEHNR and CDR2 FQNEAQ (reference sequence). The V and J ends lost 3 bases and 2 bases respectively, with 8 bases between them. The CDR3 has 13 residues.

This clonotype was observed a few times. The chain links TRBV28 to TRBJ1-5; D might be TRBD1 (5 bases). The CDR3 runs 15 residues. V dropped 6 bases and J dropped 5 bases, with 17 bases sitting between them. Germline loops: CDR1 MDHEN, CDR2 SYDVKM. The CDR3 is CASSQNVGRDQPQHF. The CDR3 nucleotides read TGTGCCAGCAGCCAGAACGTGGGCAGGGATCAGCCCCAGCATTTT. The variable domain in full, completed from reference TRBV28 and TRBJ1-5, reads DVKVTQSSRYLVKRTGEKVFLECVQDMDHENMFWYRQDPGLGLRLIYFSYDVKMKEKGDIPEGYSVSREKKERFSLILESASTNQTSMYLCASSQNVGRDQPQHFGDGTRLSIL.

This clonotype occurred a few times. This sequence joins TRBV10-3 and TRBJ2-7, with TRBD1 matching 7 bases. V lost 9 bases to trimming and J lost 1 base; unmatched junction nucleotides: 9. Germline loops: CDR1 ENHRY, CDR2 SYGVKD. CDR3 size: 14 residues. CDR3 sequence reads: CAMRRTGESYEQYF. In nucleotides, the CDR3 is TGTGCCATGCGGCGTACAGGGGAATCCTACGAGCAGTACTTC.

The rearrangement joins TRBV7-8 to TRBJ1-5; 8 bases fit TRBD1. J gave up 0 bases and V 5 bases, and 9 bases lay outside the gene matches. Germline V gene lookup returns CDR1 SGHVS and CDR2 FQNEAQ. The CDR3 totals 17 residues. The CDR3 spells CASSTDREEYSNQPQHF. CDR3 nucleotides: TGTGCCAGCAGCACGGACAGGGAAGAGTATAGCAATCAGCCCCAGCATTTT.

This clonotype came up many times. The chain uses TRBV20-1 and TRBJ2-1; 7 nucleotides line up with TRBD2. This CDR3 spans 14 amino acids. J lost 6 bases, V lost 0 bases, and 5 bases had no gene match. The germline gives CDR1 DFQATT, CDR2 SNEGSKA (reference sequence). The CDR3 sequence: CSARDSRTSNEQFF. CDR3 nucleotides: TGCAGTGCTAGAGATTCCCGGACTAGCAATGAGCAGTTCTTC.

The V call is TRBV20-1, the J call TRBJ2-7; 7 bases line up with TRBD1. CDR3 length equals 15 residues. The V gene end was trimmed by 6 bases and the J gene end by 0 bases; junction bases not matched to a gene: 11. The V gene's germline CDR1 is DFQATT and CDR2 SNEGSKA (reference sequence). CDR3 sequence: CSADGGQVGSYEQYF. Written as DNA, the CDR3 is TGCAGTGCCGACGGCGGACAGGTGGGCTCCTACGAGCAGTACTTC.

This clonotype has just a few counts. The chain combines TRBV7-3 with TRBJ1-5; a weak D match, TRBD1 (6 bases). The CDR3 extends over 19 amino acids. Germline CDR1 and CDR2: SGHTA and FQGTGA. Trimming took off 3 bases at V and 7 bases at J, with 28 bases between the two ends. CDR3 sequence: CASSLAVQGKPSYRQPQHF. The CDR3 coding sequence is TGTGCCAGCAGCTTGGCCGTCCAGGGGAAACCCTCATATAGGCAGCCCCAGCATTTT. The whole variable domain, remainder taken from reference TRBV7-3 and TRBJ1-5, is GAGVSQTPSNKVTEKGKYVELRCDPISGHTALYWYRQSLGQGPEFLIYFQGTGAADDSGLPNDRFFAVRPEGSVSTLKIQRTERGDSAVYLCASSLAVQGKPSYRQPQHFGDGTRLSIL.

The chain uses TRBV20-1 and TRBJ2-3; maybe TRBD2 (6 bases). The CDR3 runs to 15 residues. In germline, CDR1 is DFQATT, CDR2 SNEGSKA (reference sequence). V was shortened by 0 bases and J by 6 bases, with 16 bases between the two germline ends. CDR3 in DNA: TGCAGTGCTAGAGATCGGCGGGGAATGCTGGATACGCAGTATTTT. Translation: CSARDRRGMLDTQYF.

J is TRBJ1-1 and V is TRBV5-1, with D maybe TRBD1 (5 bases). Germline lookup yields CDR1 SGHRS and CDR2 YFSETQ. V was clipped by 2 bases and J by 6 bases, with 14 bases between them. The CDR3 length is 14 residues. DNA of the CDR3: TGCGCCAGCAGCTTCCAGACAGCGGGGGCTGAAGCTTTCTTT. It is translated as CASSFQTAGAEAFF. Drawing the rest from reference TRBV5-1 and TRBJ1-1, the complete variable domain is KAGVTQTPRYLIKTRGQQVTLSCSPISGHRSVSWYQQTPGQGLQFLFEYFSETQRNKGNFPGRFSGRQFSNSRSEMNVSTLELGDSALYLCASSFQTAGAEAFFGQGTRLTVV.

J is TRBJ1-6 and V is TRBV2; D may be TRBD1 (6 bases). V was shortened by 7 bases and J by 7 bases, with 14 bases between the two germline ends. The CDR3 loop spans 14 amino acids. Germline CDR1 is SNHLY and CDR2 is FYNNEI. The chain's CDR3 is CASTHQGINSPLHF. The DNA of the CDR3 is TGTGCCAGCACCCACCAGGGGATAAATTCACCCCTCCACTTT.

This clonotype appeared a few times. This sequence joins TRBV7-9 and TRBJ2-7; D perhaps matches TRBD2 (5 bases). Trimming took off 5 bases at V and 3 bases at J, with 14 bases between the two ends. Germline V gene sequence: CDR1 SEHNR, CDR2 FQNEAQ (reference sequence). The CDR3 is made up of 14 amino acids. The CDR3: CASSHGSGYYEQYF. CDR3 DNA sequence: TGTGCCAGCAGCCATGGGAGTGGTTACTACGAGCAGTACTTC.

The chain uses TRBV24-1 and TRBJ1-2, with D uncertain. The CDR3 contains 17 residues. V was clipped by 5 bases and J by 1 base, with 19 bases between them. Germline loops: CDR1 KGHDR, CDR2 SFDVKD. The CDR3 nucleotides read TGTGCCACCAGTGCAGGAGTACGGACGGCGAATAACTATGGCTACACCTTC. Amino acids: CATSAGVRTANNYGYTF.

The table lists this clonotype with a few counts. J is TRBJ2-5 and V is TRBV7-9, with D uncertain. Deletions cut 3 bases from V and 5 bases from J, with 13 bases between. This CDR3 contains 14 residues. Germline CDR1 is SEHNR and CDR2 is FQNEAQ (reference sequence). CDR3 sequence (DNA): TGTGCCAGCAGCTTCGGCGTCCGACGGGAGACCCAGTACTTC. Translated, it gives CASSFGVRRETQYF.

The genes are TRBV29-1 and TRBJ2-1; D unresolved. Germline lookup yields CDR1 SQVTM and CDR2 ANQGSEA. The CDR3 covers 10 residues. V shed 7 bases and J shed 6 bases, with 7 bases lying between them. The DNA for the CDR3 is TGCAGCGCCGGGTCCAATGAGCAGTTCTTC. Protein: CSAGSNEQFF.

This clonotype has only a few counts. V gene TRBV4-1 combines with J gene TRBJ2-5; 10 nucleotides agree with TRBD2. The J segment lost 0 bases and the V segment lost 6 bases, leaving 7 bases of the junction unmatched. The CDR3 loop spans 16 amino acids. Germline assignment: CDR1 MGHRA and CDR2 YSYEKL. CDR3 sequence (DNA): TGCGCCAGCAGGGCTAGCGGGGGCCAGTACCAAGAGACCCAGTACTTC. Translation gives CASRASGGQYQETQYF.

This clonotype has more than one count but fewer than ten. This chain links TRBV7-9 with TRBJ1-5; D might be TRBD1 (5 bases). Deletions cut 5 bases from V and 7 bases from J, with 12 bases between. CDR1 and CDR2 from the germline V gene are SEHNR and FQNEAQ (reference sequence). The CDR3 runs 13 residues. The CDR3 nucleotides are TGTGCCAGCAGCACCAAGTGGGACCAGCCCCAGCATTTT. Translation gives CASSTKWDQPQHF.

CDR3 residues: CASRKGDTTTNEKLFF. The DNA for the CDR3 is TGTGCCAGCAGAAAAGGGGACACGACAACTAATGAAAAACTGTTTTTT. V gene TRBV12-3 or TRBV12-4 combines with J gene TRBJ1-4, with D maybe TRBD1 (6 bases). The CDR3 runs 16 residues. V was clipped by 6 bases and J by 0 bases, with 14 bases between them.

The gene calls are TRBV15 and TRBJ2-7; maybe TRBD1 (6 bases). Germline values: CDR1 LNHNV, CDR2 YYDKDF (reference sequence). This CDR3 comprises 13 residues. The ends were cut back, 8 bases at V and 3 bases at J, with 14 bases in the middle. CDR3 bases: TGTGCCACCTCTCCCGGGACACTCTACGAGCAGTACTTC. As protein: CATSPGTLYEQYF.

The V call is TRBV20-1, the J call TRBJ2-5, with TRBD2 matching 11 bases. The CDR3 spans 15 residues. Germline V lookup: CDR1 DFQATT, CDR2 SNEGSKA (reference sequence). V lost 0 bases and J lost 4; bases outside the gene matches: 4. The CDR3 nucleotides read TGCAGTGCTAGAGATCTAGGACTAGCGGGAGAGACCCAGTACTTC. Its protein is CSARDLGLAGETQYF.